What follows is one T cell receptor (beta chain) and its context. The method was immunoSEQ multiplex PCR; TCRdb's version includes in-frame clones alone and lacks a portion of them. Altogether just over 90,000 clones are present, about 80% being singletons, with the ten largest covering less than 20%. The data derive from a study of blood T cell repertoires in COVID-19. At the level of the study: The United States, Italy and Spain supplied acute and convalescent COVID-19 samples.

Germline V lookup: CDR1 DFQATT, CDR2 SNEGSKA (reference sequence). V lost 5 bases, J lost 5 bases, and 11 bases stayed unmatched. CDR3 length: 14 residues. The chain has TRBV20-1 and TRBJ2-5; TRBD1 agrees at 7 bases. The sequenced sample consisted of peripheral blood. This clonotype was obtained from a human donor in a cohort sampled during active COVID-19. Written as DNA, the CDR3 is TGCAGTGCTGGTGCCGGGACAGTGCACGAGACCCAGTACTTC. Amino acids: CSAGAGTVHETQYF.